This passage covers 11 T cell receptor beta chains from one sample sequenced in a study of blood T cell repertoires in COVID-19. TCRdb keeps only in-frame clones here, not all; method: immunoSEQ multiplex PCR. The table shows fewer than 250,000 clones, with more than 75% occurring only once. Sequenced input: peripheral blood. Source of these receptors: a man aged 50-60 years with COVID-19, enrolled during active disease.

The rearrangement joins TRBV7-9 to TRBJ1-1; 7 bases are a match to TRBD1. Germline V gene sequence: CDR1 SEHNR, CDR2 FQNEAQ (reference sequence). V was pared by 1 base and J by 4 bases, with 6 bases of the junction left unmatched. There are 15 residues in the CDR3. CDR3 nucleotide sequence: TGTGCCAGCAGCTTAGAGCGCGACAGGGCCACTGAAGCTTTCTTT. Its protein product is CASSLERDRATEAFF.

The CDR3: CASSLASSVGAGELFF. The CDR3 DNA sequence: TGTGCCAGCAGCTTAGCGAGTAGCGTCGGGGCCGGGGAGCTGTTTTTT. This chain uses TRBV7-6 with TRBJ2-2; TRBD2 might be the D (5 bases). Trimming took off 0 bases at V and 6 bases at J, with 14 bases between the two ends. This CDR3 spans 16 amino acids. Looked up from germline, CDR1 is SGHVS and CDR2 is FNYEAQ.

This chain uses TRBV5-1 with TRBJ2-5; D is perhaps TRBD2 (5 bases). The CDR3 length is 14 residues. The germline V and J ends were trimmed by 2 bases and 0 bases, with 8 bases remaining between them. Germline V gene lookup returns CDR1 SGHRS and CDR2 YFSETQ. DNA for the CDR3: TGCGCCAGCAGCTTAGTAGCGTACCAAGAGACCCAGTACTTC. Protein product: CASSLVAYQETQYF.

The chain links TRBV30 to TRBJ2-5, with D tentatively TRBD1 (6 bases). From germline, CDR1 is GTSNPN and CDR2 SVGIG (reference sequence). V was pared by 0 bases and J by 5 bases, with 13 bases between. The CDR3 extends over 14 amino acids. The CDR3 nucleotides are TGTGCCTGGAGTGTATTACAGGGACGGGAGACCCAGTACTTC. It encodes CAWSVLQGRETQYF. The full variable domain, with the rest looked up from reference TRBV30 and TRBJ2-5, is SQTIHQWPATLVQPVGSPLSLECTVEGTSNPNLYWYRQAAGRGLQLLFYSVGIGQISSEVPQNLSASRPQDRQFILSSKKLLLSDSGFYLCAWSVLQGRETQYFGPGTRLLVL.

There are a few counts of this clone. The chain couples TRBV4-1 to TRBJ2-7, with 11 bases that match TRBD2. Germline trimming cut 3 bases from V and 0 bases from J; bases unmatched to any gene: 4. Germline V lookup: CDR1 MGHRA, CDR2 YSYEKL. The length of the CDR3 is 16 residues. The CDR3 here is CASSQGTSGISYEQYF. The CDR3 coding sequence is TGCGCCAGCAGCCAGGGGACTAGCGGTATCTCCTACGAGCAGTACTTC.

The CDR3 reads CASSLRGSNQPQHF. DNA of the CDR3: TGTGCCAGCAGCTTAAGGGGGTCCAATCAGCCCCAGCATTTT. V and J are TRBV7-2 and TRBJ1-5; D might be TRBD1 (6 bases). The germline V gene has CDR1 SGHTA and CDR2 FQGNSA. The ends were cut back, 2 bases at V and 3 bases at J, with 8 bases in the middle. The CDR3 is 14 residues long.

The J gene is TRBJ2-1, the V gene TRBV24-1; tentatively, D is TRBD2 (6 bases). This CDR3 is built from 11 residues. The V and J ends lost 1 base and 13 bases respectively, with 7 bases between them. Germline CDR1 KGHDR, CDR2 SFDVKD. The CDR3 loop reads CATSDLGTQFF. The DNA for the CDR3 is TGTGCCACCAGTGATTTAGGGACTCAGTTCTTC.

This chain uses TRBV4-1 with TRBJ2-1, with D possibly being TRBD2 (6 bases). This CDR3 is built from 18 residues. V was cut by 4 bases and J by 2 bases, with 21 bases left in between. From germline, CDR1 is MGHRA and CDR2 YSYEKL. The CDR3 protein is CASSPHLSGVQPYNEQFF. CDR3 in DNA: TGCGCCAGCAGCCCCCATCTTAGCGGAGTACAACCCTACAATGAGCAGTTCTTC.

V and J are TRBV2 and TRBJ1-1, with D unclear. Trimming removed 7 bases from V and 5 bases from J, with 14 bases in between. Germline assignment: CDR1 SNHLY and CDR2 FYNNEI. The CDR3 loop spans 13 amino acids. CDR3 nucleotides: TGTGCCAGCAATCAGGCGGGTGGAACTGAAGCTTTCTTT. It yields the protein CASNQAGGTEAFF.

The chain has TRBV4-1 and TRBJ2-2, with no clear D. The germline V and J ends were trimmed by 0 bases and 5 bases, with 7 bases remaining between them. Germline CDR1 reads MGHRA; CDR2 reads YSYEKL. The CDR3 extends over 14 amino acids. The CDR3 DNA sequence: TGCGCCAGCAGCCAAGATCAGGAAACCGGGGAGCTGTTTTTT. Its translation is CASSQDQETGELFF.

The rearrangement joins TRBV27 to TRBJ1-2; possibly TRBD1 for D (6 bases). This CDR3 is built from 13 residues. Germline CDR1 is MNHEY and CDR2 is SMNVEV (reference sequence). V shed 2 bases and J shed 4 bases, with 8 bases lying between them. CDR3 sequence reads: CASSLTGSYGYTF. Here the CDR3 DNA reads TGTGCCAGCAGTTTAACAGGGAGCTATGGCTACACCTTC.